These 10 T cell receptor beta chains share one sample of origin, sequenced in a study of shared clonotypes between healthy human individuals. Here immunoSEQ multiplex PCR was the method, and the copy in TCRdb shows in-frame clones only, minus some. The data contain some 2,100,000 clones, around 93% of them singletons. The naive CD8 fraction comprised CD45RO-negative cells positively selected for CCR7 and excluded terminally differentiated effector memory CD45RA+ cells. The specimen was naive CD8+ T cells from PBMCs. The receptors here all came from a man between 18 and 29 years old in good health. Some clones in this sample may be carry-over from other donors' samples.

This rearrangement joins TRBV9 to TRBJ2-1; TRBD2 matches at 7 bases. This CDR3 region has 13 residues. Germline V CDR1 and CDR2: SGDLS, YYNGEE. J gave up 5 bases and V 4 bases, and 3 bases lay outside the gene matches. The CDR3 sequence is CASSLRGDNEQFF. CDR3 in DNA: TGTGCCAGCAGCCTCCGGGGGGACAATGAGCAGTTCTTC.

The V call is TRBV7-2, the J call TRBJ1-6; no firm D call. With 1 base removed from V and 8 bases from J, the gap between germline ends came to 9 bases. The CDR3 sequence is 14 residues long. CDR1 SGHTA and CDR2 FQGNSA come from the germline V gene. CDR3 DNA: TGTGCCAGCAGCTTAGGGGCGGATTATTCACCCCTCCACTTT. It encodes CASSLGADYSPLHF.

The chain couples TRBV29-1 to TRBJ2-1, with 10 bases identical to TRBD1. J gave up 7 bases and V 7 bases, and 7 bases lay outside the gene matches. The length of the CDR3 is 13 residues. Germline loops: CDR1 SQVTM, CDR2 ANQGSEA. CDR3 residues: CSAPGQGRNEQFF. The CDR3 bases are TGCAGCGCTCCGGGACAGGGGAGGAATGAGCAGTTCTTC.

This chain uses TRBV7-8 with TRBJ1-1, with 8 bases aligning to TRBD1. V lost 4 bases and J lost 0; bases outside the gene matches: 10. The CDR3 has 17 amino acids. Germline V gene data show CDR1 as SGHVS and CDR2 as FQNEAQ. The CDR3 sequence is CASSWNPGQVLNTEAFF. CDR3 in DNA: TGTGCCAGCAGCTGGAACCCGGGACAGGTTTTGAACACTGAAGCTTTCTTT. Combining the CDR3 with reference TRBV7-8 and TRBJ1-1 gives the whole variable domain GAGVSQSPRYKVAKRGQDVALRCDPISGHVSLFWYQQALGQGPEFLTYFQNEAQLDKSGLPSDRFFAERPEGSVSTLKIQRTQQEDSAVYLCASSWNPGQVLNTEAFFGQGTRLTVV.

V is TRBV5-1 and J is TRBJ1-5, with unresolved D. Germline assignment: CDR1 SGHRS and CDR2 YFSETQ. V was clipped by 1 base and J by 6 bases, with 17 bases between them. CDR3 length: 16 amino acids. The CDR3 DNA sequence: TGCGCCAGCAGCTTGTTCCCCTCGGGGAGTGGTCAGCCCCAGCATTTT. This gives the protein CASSLFPSGSGQPQHF.

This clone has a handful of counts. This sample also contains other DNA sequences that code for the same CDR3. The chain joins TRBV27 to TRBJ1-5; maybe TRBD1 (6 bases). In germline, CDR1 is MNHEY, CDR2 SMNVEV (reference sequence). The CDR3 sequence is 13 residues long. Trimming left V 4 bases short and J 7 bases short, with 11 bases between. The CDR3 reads CASSWTADQPQHF. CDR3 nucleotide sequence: TGTGCCAGCAGTTGGACAGCCGACCAGCCCCAGCATTTT.

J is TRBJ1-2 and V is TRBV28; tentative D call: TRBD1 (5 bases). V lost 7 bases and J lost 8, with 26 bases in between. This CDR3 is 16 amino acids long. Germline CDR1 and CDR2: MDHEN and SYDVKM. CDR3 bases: TGTGCCAGCACCCCGGGCGGGACCCGGTCAGCGGGAGGCTACACCTTC. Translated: CASTPGGTRSAGGYTF.

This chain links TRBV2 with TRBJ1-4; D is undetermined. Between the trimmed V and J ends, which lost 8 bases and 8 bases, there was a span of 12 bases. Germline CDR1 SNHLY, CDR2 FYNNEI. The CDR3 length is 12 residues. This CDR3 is CASVVAGEKLFF. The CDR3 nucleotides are TGTGCCAGCGTGGTGGCCGGGGAAAAACTGTTTTTT. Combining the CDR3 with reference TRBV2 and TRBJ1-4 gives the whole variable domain EPEVTQTPSHQVTQMGQEVILRCVPISNHLYFYWYRQILGQKVEFLVSFYNNEISEKSEIFDDQFSVERPDGSNFTLKIRSTKLEDSAMYFCASVVAGEKLFFGSGTQLSVL.

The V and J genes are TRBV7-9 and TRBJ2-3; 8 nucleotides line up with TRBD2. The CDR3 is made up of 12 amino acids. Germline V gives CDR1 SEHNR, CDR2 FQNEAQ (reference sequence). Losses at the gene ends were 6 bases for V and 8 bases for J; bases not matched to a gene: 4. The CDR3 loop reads CASRPLAGTQYF. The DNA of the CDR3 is TGTGCCAGCAGGCCCCTAGCGGGTACGCAGTATTTT.

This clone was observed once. CDR3 loop: CASSQEAGQGSATGELFF. In DNA, the CDR3 is TGTGCCAGCAGCCAAGAGGCGGGACAGGGATCGGCCACCGGGGAGCTGTTTTTT. The rearrangement joins TRBV14 to TRBJ2-2; 9 bases agree with TRBD1. With 0 bases clipped from V and 4 bases from J, the junction kept 9 bases outside the gene matches. In germline, CDR1 is SGHDN, CDR2 FVKESK. This CDR3 spans 18 amino acids.